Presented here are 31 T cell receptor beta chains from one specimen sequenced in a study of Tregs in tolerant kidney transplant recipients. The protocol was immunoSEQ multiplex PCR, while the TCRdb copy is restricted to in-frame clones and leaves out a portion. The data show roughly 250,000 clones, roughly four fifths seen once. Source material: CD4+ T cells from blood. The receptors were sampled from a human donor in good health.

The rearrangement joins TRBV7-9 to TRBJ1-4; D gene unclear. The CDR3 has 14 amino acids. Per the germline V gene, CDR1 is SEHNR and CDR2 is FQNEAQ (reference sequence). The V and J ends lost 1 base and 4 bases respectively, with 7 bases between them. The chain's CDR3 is CASSLGSLNEKLFF. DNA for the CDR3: TGTGCCAGCAGCTTAGGTAGTCTTAATGAAAAACTGTTTTTT.

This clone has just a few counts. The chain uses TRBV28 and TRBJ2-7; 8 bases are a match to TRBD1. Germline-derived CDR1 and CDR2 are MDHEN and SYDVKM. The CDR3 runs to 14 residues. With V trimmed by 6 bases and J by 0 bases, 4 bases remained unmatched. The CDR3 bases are TGTGCCAGCAGGGGACAGGCGAGCTCCTACGAGCAGTACTTC. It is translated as CASRGQASSYEQYF.

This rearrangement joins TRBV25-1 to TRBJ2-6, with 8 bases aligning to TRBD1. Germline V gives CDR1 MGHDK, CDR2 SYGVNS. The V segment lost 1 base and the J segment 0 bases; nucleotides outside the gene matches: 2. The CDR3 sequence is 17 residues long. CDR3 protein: CASSEWDRRSGANVLTF. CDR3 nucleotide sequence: TGTGCCAGCAGTGAATGGGACAGGCGCTCTGGGGCCAACGTCCTGACTTTC.

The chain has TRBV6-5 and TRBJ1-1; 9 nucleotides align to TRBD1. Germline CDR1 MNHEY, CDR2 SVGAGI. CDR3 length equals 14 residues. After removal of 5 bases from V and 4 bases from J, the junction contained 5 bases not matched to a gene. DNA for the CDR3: TGTGCCAGCAGTCAGGGACAGGGTAGCACTGAAGCTTTCTTT. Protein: CASSQGQGSTEAFF.

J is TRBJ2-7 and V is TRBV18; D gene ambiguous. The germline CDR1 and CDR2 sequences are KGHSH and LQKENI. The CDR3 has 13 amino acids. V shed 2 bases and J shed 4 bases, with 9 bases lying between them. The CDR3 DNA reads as TGTGCCAGCTCACCAGGGCCCGCATACGAGCAGTACTTC. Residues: CASSPGPAYEQYF. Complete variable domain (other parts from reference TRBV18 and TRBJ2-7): NAGVMQNPRHLVRRRGQEARLRCSPMKGHSHVYWYRQLPEEGLKFMVYLQKENIIDESGMPKERFSAEFPKEGPSILRIQQVVRGDSAAYFCASSPGPAYEQYFGPGTRLTVT.

The CDR3 spells CASIRDREYEQYF. DNA of the CDR3: TGTGCCAGCATCCGGGACAGGGAATACGAGCAGTACTTC. This chain uses TRBV2 with TRBJ2-7, with 9 bases aligning to TRBD1. Germline V gives CDR1 SNHLY, CDR2 FYNNEI. Trimming at V came to 7 bases and at J to 4 bases, leaving 5 bases not matched to a gene. The CDR3 has 13 residues.

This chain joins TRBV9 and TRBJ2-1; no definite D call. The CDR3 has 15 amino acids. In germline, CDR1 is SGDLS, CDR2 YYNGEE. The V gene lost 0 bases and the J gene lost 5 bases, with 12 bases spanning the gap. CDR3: CASSVGLEHHNEQFF. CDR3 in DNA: TGTGCCAGCAGCGTAGGTCTGGAGCATCACAATGAGCAGTTCTTC. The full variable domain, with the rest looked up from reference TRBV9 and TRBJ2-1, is DSGVTQTPKHLITATGQRVTLRCSPRSGDLSVYWYQQSLDQGLQFLIQYYNGEERAKGNILERFSAQQFPDLHSELNLSSLELGDSALYFCASSVGLEHHNEQFFGPGTRLTVL.

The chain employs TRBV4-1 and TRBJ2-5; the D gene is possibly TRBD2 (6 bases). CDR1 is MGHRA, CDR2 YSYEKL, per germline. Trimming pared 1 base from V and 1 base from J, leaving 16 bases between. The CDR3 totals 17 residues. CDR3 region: CASSQGSLAMSQETQYF. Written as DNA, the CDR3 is TGCGCCAGCAGCCAAGGGTCCCTAGCGATGTCCCAAGAGACCCAGTACTTC.

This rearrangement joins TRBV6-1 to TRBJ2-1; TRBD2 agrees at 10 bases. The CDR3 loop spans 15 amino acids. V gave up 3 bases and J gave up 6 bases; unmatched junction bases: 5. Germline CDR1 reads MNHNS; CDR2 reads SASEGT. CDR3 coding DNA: TGTGCCAGCAGTGATCTAGCGGGGGCCCTCAATGAGCAGTTCTTC. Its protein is CASSDLAGALNEQFF.

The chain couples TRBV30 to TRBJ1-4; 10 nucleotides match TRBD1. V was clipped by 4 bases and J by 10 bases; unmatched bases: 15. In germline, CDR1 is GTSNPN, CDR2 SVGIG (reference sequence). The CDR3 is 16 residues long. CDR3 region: CAWKAFGGTGERKLFF. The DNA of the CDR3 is TGTGCCTGGAAGGCGTTCGGGGGGACAGGGGAGCGAAAACTGTTTTTT.

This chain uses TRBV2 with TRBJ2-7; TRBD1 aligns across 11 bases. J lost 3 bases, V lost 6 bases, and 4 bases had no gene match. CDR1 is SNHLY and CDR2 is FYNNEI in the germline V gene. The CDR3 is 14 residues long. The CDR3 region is CASSSGTGGYEQYF. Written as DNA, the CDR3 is TGTGCCAGCAGCTCCGGGACAGGGGGCTACGAGCAGTACTTC.

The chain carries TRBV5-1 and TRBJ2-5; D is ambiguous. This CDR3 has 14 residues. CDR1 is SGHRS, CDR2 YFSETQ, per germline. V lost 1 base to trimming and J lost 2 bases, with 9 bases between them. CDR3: CASSLWVGQETQYF. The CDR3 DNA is TGCGCCAGCAGCTTGTGGGTGGGGCAAGAGACCCAGTACTTC.

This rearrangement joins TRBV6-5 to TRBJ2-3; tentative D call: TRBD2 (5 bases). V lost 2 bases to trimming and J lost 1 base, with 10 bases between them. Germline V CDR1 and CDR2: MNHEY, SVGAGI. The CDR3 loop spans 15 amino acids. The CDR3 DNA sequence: TGTGCCAGCAGTTACGGGCGGGTTGGCACAGATACGCAGTATTTT. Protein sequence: CASSYGRVGTDTQYF.

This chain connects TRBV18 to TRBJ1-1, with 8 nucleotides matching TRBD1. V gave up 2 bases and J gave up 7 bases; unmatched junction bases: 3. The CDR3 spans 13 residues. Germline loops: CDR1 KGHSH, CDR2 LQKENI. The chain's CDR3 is CASSPGQGGEAFF. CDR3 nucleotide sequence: TGTGCCAGCTCACCAGGACAGGGCGGTGAAGCTTTCTTT.

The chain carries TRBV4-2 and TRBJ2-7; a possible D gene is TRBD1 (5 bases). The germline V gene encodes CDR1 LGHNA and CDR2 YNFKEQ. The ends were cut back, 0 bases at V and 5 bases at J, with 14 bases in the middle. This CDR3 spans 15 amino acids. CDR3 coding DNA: TGTGCCAGCAGCCAAGATGTAGCAGGGTACAACGAGCAGTACTTC. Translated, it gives CASSQDVAGYNEQYF.

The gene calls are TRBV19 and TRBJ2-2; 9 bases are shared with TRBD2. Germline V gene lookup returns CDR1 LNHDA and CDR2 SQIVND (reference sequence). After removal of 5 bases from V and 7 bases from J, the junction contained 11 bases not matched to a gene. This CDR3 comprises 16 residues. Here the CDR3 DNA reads TGTGCCAGTAGTTGGAGTAGCGGGAGTCTGGACGGGGAGCTGTTTTTT. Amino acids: CASSWSSGSLDGELFF.

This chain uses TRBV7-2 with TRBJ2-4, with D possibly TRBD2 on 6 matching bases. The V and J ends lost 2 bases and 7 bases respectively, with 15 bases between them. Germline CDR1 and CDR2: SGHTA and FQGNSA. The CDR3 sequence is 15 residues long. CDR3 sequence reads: CASSLNRDFGNIQYF. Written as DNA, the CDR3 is TGTGCCAGCAGCTTAAATCGGGACTTCGGGAACATTCAGTACTTC.

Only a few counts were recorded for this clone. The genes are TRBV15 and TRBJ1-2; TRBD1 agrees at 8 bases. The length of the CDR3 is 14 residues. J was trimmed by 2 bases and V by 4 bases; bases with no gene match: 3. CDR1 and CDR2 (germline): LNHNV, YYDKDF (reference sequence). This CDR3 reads CATSKQGGNYGYTF. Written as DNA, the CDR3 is TGTGCCACCAGCAAACAGGGGGGAAACTATGGCTACACCTTC.

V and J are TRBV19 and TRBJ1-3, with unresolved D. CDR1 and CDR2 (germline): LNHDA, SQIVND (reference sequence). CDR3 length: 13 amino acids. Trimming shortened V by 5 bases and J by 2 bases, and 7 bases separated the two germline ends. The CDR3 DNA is TGTGCCAGTAGTCCGGAGGCTGGAAACACCATATATTTT. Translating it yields CASSPEAGNTIYF. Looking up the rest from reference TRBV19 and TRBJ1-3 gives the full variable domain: DGGITQSPKYLFRKEGQNVTLSCEQNLNHDAMYWYRQDPGQGLRLIYYSQIVNDFQKGDIAEGYSVSREKKESFPLTVTSAQKNPTAFYLCASSPEAGNTIYFGEGSWLTVV.

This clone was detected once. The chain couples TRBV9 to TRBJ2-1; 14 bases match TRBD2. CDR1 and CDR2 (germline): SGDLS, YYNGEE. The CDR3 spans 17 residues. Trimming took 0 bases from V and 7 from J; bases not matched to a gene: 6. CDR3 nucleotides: TGTGCCAGCAGCGTAGGAGTCGGGACTAGCGGGAGTAATGAGCAGTTCTTC. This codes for CASSVGVGTSGSNEQFF.

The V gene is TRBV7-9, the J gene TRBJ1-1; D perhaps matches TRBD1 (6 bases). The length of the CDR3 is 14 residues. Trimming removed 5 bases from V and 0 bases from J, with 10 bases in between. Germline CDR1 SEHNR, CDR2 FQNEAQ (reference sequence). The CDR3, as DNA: TGTGCCAGCAGCCCCAGGGGCTTGAACACTGAAGCTTTCTTT. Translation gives CASSPRGLNTEAFF.

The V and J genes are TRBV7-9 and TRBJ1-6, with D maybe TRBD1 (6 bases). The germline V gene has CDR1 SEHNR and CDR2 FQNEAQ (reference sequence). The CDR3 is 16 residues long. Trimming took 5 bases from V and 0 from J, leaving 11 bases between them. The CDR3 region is CASSPQGFSYNSPLHF. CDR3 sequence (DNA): TGTGCCAGCAGCCCCCAGGGGTTCTCCTATAATTCACCCCTCCACTTT.

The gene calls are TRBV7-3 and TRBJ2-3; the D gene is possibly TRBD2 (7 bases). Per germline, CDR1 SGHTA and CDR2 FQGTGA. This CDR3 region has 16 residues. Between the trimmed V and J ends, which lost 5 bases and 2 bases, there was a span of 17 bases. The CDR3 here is CASSPWGRGITDTQYF. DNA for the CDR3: TGTGCCAGCAGCCCATGGGGGCGGGGGATCACAGATACGCAGTATTTT.

For the CDR3, the DNA is TGTGCCAGCAGCTTAGATTGGGACAGGGATTACAATGAGCAGTTCTTC. As protein: CASSLDWDRDYNEQFF. The chain joins TRBV11-2 to TRBJ2-1, with TRBD1 matching 9 bases. The CDR3 sequence is 16 residues long. The trim removed 0 bases at V and 4 bases at J, leaving 4 bases unmatched. Germline loops: CDR1 SGHAT, CDR2 FQNNGV.

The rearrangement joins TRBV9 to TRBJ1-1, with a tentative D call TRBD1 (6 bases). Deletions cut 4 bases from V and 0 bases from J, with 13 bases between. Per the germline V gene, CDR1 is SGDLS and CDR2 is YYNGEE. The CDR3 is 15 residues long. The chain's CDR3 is CASSPQGNMNTEAFF. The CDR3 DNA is TGTGCCAGCAGCCCACAGGGTAACATGAACACTGAAGCTTTCTTT.

The CDR3 sequence: CASRDRNYGYTF. The CDR3 DNA follows: TGTGCCAGCCGGGACAGGAACTATGGCTACACCTTC. The chain joins TRBV27 to TRBJ1-2; 8 bases fit TRBD1. The junction had 1 base not matched to a gene; V was cut back by 8 bases and J by 2 bases. This CDR3 comprises 12 residues. Germline CDR1 reads MNHEY; CDR2 reads SMNVEV (reference sequence).

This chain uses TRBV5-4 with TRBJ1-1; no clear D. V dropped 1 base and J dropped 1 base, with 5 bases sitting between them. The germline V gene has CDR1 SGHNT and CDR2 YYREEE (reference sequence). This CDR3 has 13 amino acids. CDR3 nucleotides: TGTGCCAGCAGCTTGTTGGGGAACACTGAAGCTTTCTTT. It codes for CASSLLGNTEAFF.

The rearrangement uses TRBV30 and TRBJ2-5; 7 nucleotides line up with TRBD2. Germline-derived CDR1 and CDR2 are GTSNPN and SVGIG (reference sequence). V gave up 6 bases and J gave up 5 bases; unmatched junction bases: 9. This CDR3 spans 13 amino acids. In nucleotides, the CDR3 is TGTGCCTGTCAGACTAGCAGCAGGGAGACCCAGTACTTC. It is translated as CACQTSSRETQYF. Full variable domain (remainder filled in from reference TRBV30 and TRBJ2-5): SQTIHQWPATLVQPVGSPLSLECTVEGTSNPNLYWYRQAAGRGLQLLFYSVGIGQISSEVPQNLSASRPQDRQFILSSKKLLLSDSGFYLCACQTSSRETQYFGPGTRLLVL.

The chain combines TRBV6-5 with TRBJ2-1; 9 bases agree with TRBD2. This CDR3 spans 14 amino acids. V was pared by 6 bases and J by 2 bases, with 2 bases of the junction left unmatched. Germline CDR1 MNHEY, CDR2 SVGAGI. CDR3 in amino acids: CASRLAGAYNEQFF. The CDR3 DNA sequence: TGTGCCAGCAGGTTAGCGGGAGCCTACAATGAGCAGTTCTTC.

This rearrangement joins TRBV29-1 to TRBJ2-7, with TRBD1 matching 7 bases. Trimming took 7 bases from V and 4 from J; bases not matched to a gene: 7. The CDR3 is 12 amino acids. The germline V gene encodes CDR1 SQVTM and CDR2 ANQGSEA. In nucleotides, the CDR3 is TGCAGCGGTGGAACAGGGGTGTACGAGCAGTACTTC. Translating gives CSGGTGVYEQYF.

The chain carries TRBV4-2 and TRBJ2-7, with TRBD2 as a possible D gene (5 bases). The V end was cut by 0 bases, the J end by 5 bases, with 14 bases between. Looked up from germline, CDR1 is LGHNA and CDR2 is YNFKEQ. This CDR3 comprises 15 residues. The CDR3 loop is CASSQDKAPGNEQYF. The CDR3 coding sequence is TGTGCCAGCAGCCAAGATAAGGCCCCGGGGAACGAGCAGTACTTC.